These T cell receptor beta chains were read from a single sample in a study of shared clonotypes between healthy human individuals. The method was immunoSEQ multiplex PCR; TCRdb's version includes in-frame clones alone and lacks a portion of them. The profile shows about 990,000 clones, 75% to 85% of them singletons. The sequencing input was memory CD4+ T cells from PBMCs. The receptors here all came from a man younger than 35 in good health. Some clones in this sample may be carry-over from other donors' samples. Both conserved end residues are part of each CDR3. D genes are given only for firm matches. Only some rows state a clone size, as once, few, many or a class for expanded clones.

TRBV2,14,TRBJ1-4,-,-,CASSQLTTNEKLFF,TGTGCCAGCAGCCAACTTACAACTAATGAAAAACTGTTTTTT
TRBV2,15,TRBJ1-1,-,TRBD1,CASSEQGAGNTEAFF,TGTGCCAGCAGTGAACAGGGGGCCGGGAACACTGAAGCTTTCTTT
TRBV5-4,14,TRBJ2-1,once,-,CASSKDSTYNEQFF,TGTGCCAGCAGCAAGGACTCCACCTACAATGAGCAGTTCTTC
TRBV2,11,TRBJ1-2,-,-,CASRDYDGYTF,TGTGCCAGCAGGGACTACGATGGCTACACCTTC
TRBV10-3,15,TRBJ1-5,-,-,CAISEWGTGNQPQHF,TGTGCCATCAGTGAGTGGGGGACCGGCAATCAGCCCCAGCATTTT
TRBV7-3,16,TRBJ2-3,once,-,CASSLGPGGSTDTQYF,TGTGCCAGCAGCTTAGGCCCTGGCGGGAGCACAGATACGCAGTATTTT
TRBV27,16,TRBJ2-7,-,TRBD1,CASSLYGTGRNFEQYF,TGTGCCAGCAGTTTATATGGGACAGGGAGGAACTTCGAGCAGTACTTC
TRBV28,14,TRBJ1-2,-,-,CASSTGRSFYGYTF,TGTGCCAGCAGTACGGGACGGTCCTTTTATGGCTACACCTTC
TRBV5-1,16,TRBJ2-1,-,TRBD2,CASSLPRLAGGNEQFF,TGCGCCAGCAGCTTGCCCCGACTAGCGGGAGGTAATGAGCAGTTCTTC
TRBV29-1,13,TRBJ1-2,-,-,CSFGQPSLSGYTF,TGCAGCTTCGGACAGCCCTCCTTGAGTGGCTACACCTTC
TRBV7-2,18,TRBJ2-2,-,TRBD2,CASSYISGRVRNTGELFF,TGTGCCAGCAGCTACATTAGCGGGAGGGTGAGGAACACCGGGGAGCTGTTTTTT
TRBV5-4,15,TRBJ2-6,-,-,CASSFPSSGANVLTF,TGTGCCAGCAGCTTTCCGAGCTCTGGGGCCAACGTCCTGACTTTC
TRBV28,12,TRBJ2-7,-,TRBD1,CASSLRQGAKYF,TGTGCCAGCAGTTTACGACAGGGGGCAAAGTACTTC
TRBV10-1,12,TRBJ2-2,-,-,CASQGFTGELFF,TGCGCCAGCCAGGGATTCACCGGGGAGCTGTTTTTT
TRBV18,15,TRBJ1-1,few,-,CASSPTRGETTEAFF,TGTGCCAGCTCACCAACGAGGGGAGAAACCACTGAAGCTTTCTTT
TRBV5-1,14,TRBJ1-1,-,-,CASSLVQGSTEAFF,TGCGCCAGCAGCTTGGTTCAGGGAAGCACTGAAGCTTTCTTT
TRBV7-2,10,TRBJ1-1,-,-,CASSQIEAFF,TGTGCCAGCAGCCAAATCGAAGCTTTCTTT
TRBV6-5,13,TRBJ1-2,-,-,CASRPWEGDTYTF,TGTGCCAGCAGACCCTGGGAGGGGGACACCTACACCTTC
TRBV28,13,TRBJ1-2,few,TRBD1,CASSEYRGEGYTF,TGTGCCAGCAGTGAGTACAGGGGAGAAGGCTACACCTTC
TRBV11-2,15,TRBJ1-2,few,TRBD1,CASSLTGTGNYGYTF,TGTGCCAGCAGCTTAACCGGGACAGGGAACTATGGCTACACCTTC
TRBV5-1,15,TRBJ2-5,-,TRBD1,CASSMQGQQGETQYF,TGCGCCAGCAGCATGCAGGGACAGCAAGGGGAGACCCAGTACTTC
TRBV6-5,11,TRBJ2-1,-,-,CASRRLNEQFF,TGTGCCAGCAGGCGTCTTAATGAGCAGTTCTTC
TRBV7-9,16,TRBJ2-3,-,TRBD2,CASSLRTSGLTDTQYF,TGTGCCAGCAGCCTACGGACTAGCGGCCTCACAGATACGCAGTATTTT
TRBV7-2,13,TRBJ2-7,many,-,CASSSALGAEQYF,TGTGCCAGCAGCTCCGCCTTAGGGGCCGAGCAGTACTTC
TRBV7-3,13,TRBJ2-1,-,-,CASSLSPGVEQFF,TGTGCCAGCAGCCTATCCCCCGGGGTCGAGCAGTTCTTC
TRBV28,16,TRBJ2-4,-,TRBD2,CASSLASSGSGGIQYF,TGTGCCAGCAGTTTGGCGTCTAGCGGGAGCGGGGGCATTCAGTACTTC
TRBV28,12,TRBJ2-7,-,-,CASTAGSYEQYF,TGTGCCAGCACCGCGGGATCCTACGAGCAGTACTTC
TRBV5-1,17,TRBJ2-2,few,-,CASSFGDGWRADGELFF,TGCGCCAGCAGCTTCGGGGATGGGTGGAGGGCCGATGGGGAGCTGTTTTTT
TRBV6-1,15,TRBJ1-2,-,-,CASSVAAGVGHGYTF,TGTGCCAGCAGTGTAGCGGCAGGGGTCGGCCATGGCTACACCTTC
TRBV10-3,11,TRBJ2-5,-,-,CAISERETQYF,TGTGCCATCAGTGAGCGAGAGACCCAGTACTTC
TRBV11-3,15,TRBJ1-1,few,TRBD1,CASSPLGQGWTEAFF,TGTGCCAGCAGCCCGTTGGGACAGGGCTGGACTGAAGCTTTCTTT